Below are 7 T cell receptor beta chains sequenced from a single sample in a study of blood T cells in healthy people across ages. Together with a sample-barcoded 5' primer, a J-beta primer mix was included in a second PCR lasting about 7 to 12 cycles. From the 5' RACE reads, TCRdb called clonotypes with MiXCR, one entry per CDR3 protein. Of roughly 800,000 distinct CDR3 sequences in the sample, roughly 25% were seen once. The data also belong to a second study, concerning T cells of mothers and their children.

The sequencing sample was made of blood. The origin of the receptors is a boy aged 5-17 years in good health.

This clonotype turned up a few times. The CDR3 loop reads CASSLDRGSNYGYTF. In DNA form, the CDR3 reads TGTGCCAGCAGCTTAGACAGGGGATCGAACTATGGCTACACCTTC. The chain couples TRBV6-6 to TRBJ1-2; 8 nucleotides line up with TRBD1. The CDR3 runs to 15 residues. CDR1 and CDR2 (germline): MNHNY, SVGAGI (reference sequence). J lost 2 bases, V lost 6 bases, and 8 bases had no gene match.

The table lists this clonotype with a few counts. This sequence joins TRBV9 and TRBJ2-1, with 7 bases aligning to TRBD1. The CDR3 is 16 residues long. Trimming removed 3 bases from V and 2 bases from J; junction bases left unmatched: 8. The germline V gene encodes CDR1 SGDLS and CDR2 YYNGEE. CDR3 protein: CASSERGQGTYNEQFF. The CDR3 bases are TGTGCCAGCAGCGAAAGGGGGCAGGGAACCTACAATGAGCAGTTCTTC.

This clonotype was counted between two and nine times. The chain has TRBV14 and TRBJ2-5; 9 positions agree with TRBD1. CDR3 length equals 16 residues. From germline, CDR1 is SGHDN and CDR2 FVKESK. V lost 1 base, J lost 5 bases, and 8 bases stayed unmatched. CDR3 nucleotide sequence: TGTGCCAGCAGCCAAGGTGTGGGACAGGGTTCGGAGACCCAGTACTTC. This sequence encodes CASSQGVGQGSETQYF.

About this clonotype: A read error may be the cause here, since a much bigger clone is one base away. The rearrangement links TRBV7-3 to TRBJ2-7; 8 nucleotides align to TRBD2. The CDR3 totals 13 residues. Germline V CDR1 and CDR2: SGHTA, FQGTGA. The V and J ends lost 3 bases and 3 bases, in that order; junction bases with no gene match: 1. CDR3 in amino acids: CASSFTSGYEQYF. DNA of the CDR3: TGTGCCAGCAGCTTCACTAGCGGCTACGAGCAGTACTTC.

This clonotype has only a few counts. CDR3 in amino acids: CASTSGTGEQFF. The CDR3 nucleotides are TGTGCCAGCACAAGCGGAACAGGCGAGCAGTTCTTC. V gene TRBV12-3 or TRBV12-4 combines with J gene TRBJ2-1; D might be TRBD1 or TRBD2, each matching 5 bases. V lost 7 bases and J lost 10, with 14 bases in between. This CDR3 has 12 residues.

V usage is TRBV5-1 and J usage is TRBJ2-3; 11 nucleotides line up with TRBD2. CDR1 and CDR2 (germline): SGHRS, YFSETQ. The CDR3 has 17 amino acids. V shed 0 bases, J shed 3 bases, and the junction held 6 bases outside the gene matches. CDR3 sequence (DNA): TGCGCCAGCAGCTTGGAACTAGCGGGAGTTGGGACAGATACGCAGTATTTT. This encodes CASSLELAGVGTDTQYF.

The chain carries TRBV6-1 and TRBJ1-1; a weak D match, TRBD1 (6 bases). This CDR3 spans 14 amino acids. Germline V gene lookup returns CDR1 MNHNS and CDR2 SASEGT. V lost 2 bases, J lost 2 bases, and 9 bases lay in between. The CDR3 DNA sequence: TGTGCCAGCAGTGAATGGACAGTCAACACTGAAGCTTTCTTT. Its protein is CASSEWTVNTEAFF.